Each of the 32 T cell receptor beta chains below was sequenced from the same sample in a study of blood T cell repertoires in COVID-19. Clones were read by immunoSEQ multiplex PCR, and TCRdb kept only the in-frame ones, dropping some. The sample shows approximately 170,000 clones, 70% to 90% of them seen only once. What was sequenced was peripheral blood. These receptors were obtained from a man older than 75 with COVID-19, enrolled during active disease.

The chain has TRBV3-1 (or the pseudogene TRBV3-2) and TRBJ1-1, with 7 positions matching TRBD1. Trimming cost V 5 bases and J 4 bases; bases outside gene matches: 7. CDR1 and CDR2 from the germline V gene are LGHDT and YNNKEL (reference sequence). CDR3 length: 14 residues. CDR3 coding DNA: TGTGCCAGCAGCGATCCGCCAGGGGGCACTGAAGCTTTCTTT. Its protein is CASSDPPGGTEAFF.

As DNA, the CDR3 is TGCGCCAGCAGCCCAAAACAGGGTTCGAACACTGAAGCTTTCTTT. As protein: CASSPKQGSNTEAFF. The genes are TRBV5-1 and TRBJ1-1; weak D call: TRBD1 (6 bases). CDR1 and CDR2 from the germline V gene are SGHRS and YFSETQ. Trimming removed 4 bases from V and 1 base from J, with 14 bases in between. The CDR3 consists of 15 residues.

The chain has TRBV5-1 and TRBJ1-5, with D possibly TRBD1 on 6 matching bases. The germline gives CDR1 SGHRS, CDR2 YFSETQ. V lost 4 bases to trimming and J lost 4 bases, with 9 bases between them. The CDR3 has 13 amino acids. The CDR3 region is CASSLQGNQPQHF. The CDR3 region has the DNA TGCGCCAGCAGCCTTCAGGGGAATCAGCCCCAGCATTTT.

A word on this clone: At one boundary the junction diverges from the germline segment, which might be a read error. V usage is TRBV18 and J usage is TRBJ2-7; D gene uncertain. From germline, CDR1 is KGHSH and CDR2 LQKENI. The CDR3 sequence is 11 residues long. The DNA for the CDR3 is TGTGCCAGCTCAAATCTCGGCCAGGCGACCTTC. Protein: CASSNLGQATF.

The chain employs TRBV4-3 and TRBJ2-7; D may be TRBD2 (5 bases). V was shortened by 4 bases and J by 9 bases, with 25 bases between the two germline ends. Germline CDR1 and CDR2: LGHNA and YSLEER. CDR3 size: 16 residues. CDR3 sequence: CASSRTAITPNEPQYF. Here the CDR3 DNA reads TGCGCCAGCAGCCGGACTGCGATCACGCCCAACGAGCCGCAGTACTTC.

On this clone: The same CDR3 arises from other DNA sequences in this sample as well. The chain employs TRBV11-3 and TRBJ1-1; tentative D call: TRBD1 (5 bases). The CDR3 sequence is 13 residues long. Per germline, CDR1 SGHNT and CDR2 YENEEA. The V end was cut by 5 bases, the J end by 2 bases, with 9 bases between. This CDR3 reads CASSGGGNTEAFF. CDR3 bases: TGTGCCAGCAGCGGGGGGGGAAACACTGAAGCTTTCTTT.

The J gene is TRBJ2-1, the V gene TRBV11-2, with a tentative D call TRBD2 (5 bases). CDR1 is SGHAT and CDR2 is FQNNGV in the germline V gene. Between the trimmed V and J ends, which lost 3 bases and 0 bases, there was a span of 15 bases. There are 17 residues in the CDR3. The DNA of the CDR3 is TGTGCCAGCAGCTTCCCGAGAGGGTCGAGCTCCTACAATGAGCAGTTCTTC. This gives the protein CASSFPRGSSSYNEQFF. The full variable domain, its missing parts supplied by reference TRBV11-2 and TRBJ2-1, is EAGVAQSPRYKIIEKRQSVAFWCNPISGHATLYWYQQILGQGPKLLIQFQNNGVVDDSQLPKDRFSAERLKGVDSTLKIQPAKLEDSAVYLCASSFPRGSSSYNEQFFGPGTRLTVL.

The table lists this clone with a few counts. The V call is TRBV11-1, the J call TRBJ1-2; TRBD1 aligns across 8 bases. Germline values: CDR1 SGHAT, CDR2 FQDESV (reference sequence). Germline trimming cut 5 bases from V and 2 bases from J; bases unmatched to any gene: 4. The CDR3 length is 14 residues. The CDR3 sequence is CASSQGQENYGYTF. The CDR3 DNA sequence: TGTGCCAGCAGCCAGGGACAGGAGAACTATGGCTACACCTTC.

The DNA of the CDR3 is TGTGCCAGCAGCGTGGGGGCAGGCAGATGGGACACTGAAGCTTTCTTT. This encodes CASSVGAGRWDTEAFF. The chain uses TRBV9 and TRBJ1-1; possible D gene TRBD1, 6 bases. The V end was cut by 2 bases, the J end by 3 bases, with 17 bases between. Germline V gives CDR1 SGDLS, CDR2 YYNGEE. The CDR3 spans 16 residues.

The chain has TRBV10-3 and TRBJ1-2; 7 bases fit TRBD1. V lost 10 bases to trimming and J lost 1 base; unmatched junction nucleotides: 12. Germline V gene sequence: CDR1 ENHRY, CDR2 SYGVKD. The CDR3 consists of 15 residues. In DNA, the CDR3 is TGTGCCACCACCCCCCGGACAGGCCTTAACTATGGCTACACCTTC. This translates into CATTPRTGLNYGYTF.

The rearrangement links TRBV10-2 to TRBJ1-2, with TRBD1 matching 9 bases. CDR3 length: 12 amino acids. Germline-derived CDR1 and CDR2 are WSHSY and SAAADI. Trimming removed 10 bases from V and 4 bases from J; junction bases left unmatched: 4. DNA of the CDR3: TGCGCCACCTCGGACAGGGGCTATGGCTACACCTTC. It translates to CATSDRGYGYTF.

This clone was seen once. This sequence joins TRBV5-1 and TRBJ1-4, with 8 positions matching TRBD1. The CDR3 contains 15 residues. With V trimmed by 4 bases and J by 8 bases, 10 bases remained unmatched. In germline, CDR1 is SGHRS, CDR2 YFSETQ. The CDR3 reads CASSNTGGGVEKLFF. Written as DNA, the CDR3 is TGCGCCAGCAGCAACACAGGGGGAGGGGTCGAAAAACTGTTTTTT.

The gene calls are TRBV15 and TRBJ1-1; D not resolved. This CDR3 is 13 amino acids long. Deletions cut 0 bases from V and 8 bases from J, with 10 bases between. Germline CDR1 is LNHNV and CDR2 is YYDKDF (reference sequence). The CDR3 spells CATSRERLAEAFF. DNA for the CDR3: TGTGCCACCAGCAGAGAACGTCTAGCCGAAGCTTTCTTT.

The V call is TRBV20-1, the J call TRBJ2-1, with TRBD2 identical over 7 bases. The CDR3 consists of 15 residues. The junction had 13 bases not matched to a gene; V was cut back by 3 bases and J by 8 bases. Germline assignment: CDR1 DFQATT and CDR2 SNEGSKA (reference sequence). CDR3 in amino acids: CSASGAAGNLDEQFF. In DNA form, the CDR3 reads TGCAGTGCTAGTGGGGCAGCGGGGAATCTGGATGAGCAGTTCTTC.

The CDR3 is CASSLVGTTNYGYTF. CDR3 bases: TGTGCCAGCAGCTTAGTTGGGACTACCAACTATGGCTACACCTTC. V is TRBV5-6 and J is TRBJ1-2, with a possible D match to TRBD1 (5 bases). CDR3 length: 15 residues. CDR1 and CDR2 from the germline V gene are SGHDT and YYEEEE. V was clipped by 2 bases and J by 2 bases, with 13 bases between them.

This clone was picked up one time. The rearrangement joins TRBV5-8 to TRBJ1-1, with D perhaps TRBD1 (6 bases). The V gene's germline CDR1 is SGHTS and CDR2 YDEGEE. This CDR3 contains 14 residues. V shed 4 bases and J shed 4 bases, with 14 bases lying between them. The CDR3 is CASSRQAAVTEAFF. The CDR3 region has the DNA TGTGCCAGCAGCCGACAGGCAGCCGTCACTGAAGCTTTCTTT. The variable domain in full, completed from reference TRBV5-8 and TRBJ1-1, reads EAGVTQSPTHLIKTRGQQATLRCSPISGHTSVYWYQQALGLGLQFLLWYDEGEERNRGNFPPRFSGRQFPNYSSELNVNALELEDSALYLCASSRQAAVTEAFFGQGTRLTVV.

There are a few counts of this clone. CDR3 residues: CASSRDGQGEAFF. The CDR3 nucleotides are TGTGCCAGCTCACGGGACGGACAGGGTGAAGCTTTCTTT. The rearrangement uses TRBV18 and TRBJ1-1; 8 nucleotides align to TRBD1. From germline, CDR1 is KGHSH and CDR2 LQKENI. This CDR3 is built from 13 residues. V trimming: 4 bases; J trimming: 7 bases; junction bases outside the gene matches: 5.

The chain joins TRBV18 to TRBJ2-3; TRBD1 agrees at 12 bases. The trim removed 3 bases at V and 5 bases at J, leaving 6 bases unmatched. The CDR3 covers 16 residues. Germline V gene lookup returns CDR1 KGHSH and CDR2 LQKENI. DNA of the CDR3: TGTGCCAGCTCACCGGGACAGGGGGCGTTAAAAGATACGCAGTATTTT. This translates into CASSPGQGALKDTQYF.

The chain carries TRBV11-3 and TRBJ2-3; a weak D match, TRBD1 (6 bases). V was trimmed by 1 base and J by 1 base, leaving 12 bases between them. Germline assignment: CDR1 SGHNT and CDR2 YENEEA. This CDR3 region has 16 residues. CDR3 sequence: CASSLVGAGGTDTQYF. In nucleotides, the CDR3 is TGTGCCAGCAGCTTAGTGGGGGCAGGTGGCACAGATACGCAGTATTTT.

This sequence joins TRBV7-9 and TRBJ2-5; TRBD1 aligns across 8 bases. The J segment lost 3 bases and the V segment lost 5 bases, leaving 11 bases of the junction unmatched. This CDR3 is built from 16 residues. CDR1 is SEHNR, CDR2 FQNEAQ, per germline (reference sequence). DNA of the CDR3: TGTGCCAGCAGCCCACCTGGGGCAGGGGGCAAAGAGACCCAGTACTTC. Residues: CASSPPGAGGKETQYF.

The chain has TRBV18 and TRBJ2-2, with D possibly matching TRBD2 (5 bases). Germline CDR1 KGHSH, CDR2 LQKENI. V lost 5 bases, J lost 7 bases, and 17 bases lay in between. The CDR3 is 15 residues long. CDR3 nucleotides: TGTGCCAGCTCATACGGGGTTGGTGACGGCGGGGAGCTGTTTTTT. Amino acids: CASSYGVGDGGELFF.

CDR3 protein: CASSFDGDNEQFF. In DNA, the CDR3 is TGCGCCAGCAGCTTCGACGGAGACAATGAGCAGTTCTTC. The V gene is TRBV5-1, the J gene TRBJ2-1; the D is unclear. The length of the CDR3 is 13 residues. Germline V CDR1 and CDR2: SGHRS, YFSETQ. V shed 2 bases and J shed 5 bases, with 8 bases lying between them.

The rearrangement joins TRBV7-2 to TRBJ1-5; 7 bases agree with TRBD1. The ends lost 8 bases at V and 4 bases at J; junction bases unmatched: 8. Germline CDR1 is SGHTA and CDR2 is FQGNSA. CDR3 size: 14 residues. CDR3 bases: TGTGCCAGCGCTAAGGGACAGAAAAATCAGCCCCAGCATTTT. Its translation is CASAKGQKNQPQHF.

This chain uses TRBV7-2 with TRBJ1-6, with 8 bases lining up with TRBD1. J lost 10 bases, V lost 4 bases, and 9 bases had no gene match. This CDR3 spans 15 amino acids. Germline V lookup: CDR1 SGHTA, CDR2 FQGNSA. CDR3 amino acids: CASSWTGSERSPLHF. The CDR3 region has the DNA TGTGCCAGCAGCTGGACAGGGTCTGAGAGATCACCCCTCCACTTT.

V and J are TRBV2 and TRBJ2-7; 7 bases are a match to TRBD2. Trimming removed 5 bases from V and 4 bases from J; junction bases left unmatched: 2. Germline V CDR1 and CDR2: SNHLY, FYNNEI. The CDR3 has 12 amino acids. CDR3 bases: TGTGCCAGCAGTTCACTAGCGTACGAGCAGTACTTC. Translation gives CASSSLAYEQYF.

V gene TRBV12-5 combines with J gene TRBJ2-5; 13 bases fit TRBD2. V lost 5 bases, J lost 5 bases, and 11 bases stayed unmatched. This CDR3 has 17 amino acids. Germline-derived CDR1 and CDR2 are LGHNT and FRNRAP. CDR3 amino acids: CASGPGLAGVSSETQYF. Written as DNA, the CDR3 is TGTGCTAGTGGTCCAGGACTAGCGGGGGTCTCTTCGGAGACCCAGTACTTC.

The chain combines TRBV9 with TRBJ1-2, with 8 bases lining up with TRBD1. Germline values: CDR1 SGDLS, CDR2 YYNGEE. The CDR3 extends over 15 amino acids. V trimming: 3 bases; J trimming: 1 base; junction bases outside the gene matches: 5. CDR3 sequence reads: CASSARGLGNYGYTF. CDR3 sequence (DNA): TGTGCCAGCAGCGCCAGGGGGCTGGGTAACTATGGCTACACCTTC.

This clone showed up just once. The chain is built from TRBV6-5 and TRBJ2-1; 11 positions match TRBD1. The CDR3 has 15 residues. Germline V gives CDR1 MNHEY, CDR2 SVGAGI. Trimming took 2 bases from V and 7 from J; bases not matched to a gene: 4. CDR3 loop: CASSYRDRGVNEQFF. Written as DNA, the CDR3 is TGTGCCAGCAGTTACCGGGACAGGGGGGTGAATGAGCAGTTCTTC.

V is TRBV5-1 and J is TRBJ1-4; D is possibly TRBD1 (5 bases). CDR1 is SGHRS, CDR2 YFSETQ, per germline. The CDR3 has 16 amino acids. Trimming stripped 4 bases from V and 6 bases from J, with 19 bases between. The CDR3 sequence: CASSRASPGADEKLFF. The CDR3 DNA follows: TGCGCCAGCAGCCGAGCCTCACCTGGGGCGGATGAAAAACTGTTTTTT.

V and J are TRBV24-1 and TRBJ2-1; 7 bases map to TRBD2. The V gene's germline CDR1 is KGHDR and CDR2 SFDVKD. V shed 3 bases, J shed 0 bases, and the junction held 4 bases outside the gene matches. CDR3 length equals 16 residues. This CDR3 reads CATSDTRGDSYNEQFF. The CDR3 nucleotides read TGTGCCACCAGTGATACCCGGGGGGACTCCTACAATGAGCAGTTCTTC.

This chain uses TRBV27 with TRBJ2-2; TRBD2 agrees at 13 bases. V shed 2 bases and J 7 bases; nucleotides not matched to a gene: 10. The CDR3 extends over 18 amino acids. Germline values: CDR1 MNHEY, CDR2 SMNVEV (reference sequence). CDR3 in amino acids: CASSLLGLAGELGGELFF. CDR3 DNA sequence: TGTGCCAGCAGTTTACTCGGACTAGCGGGGGAACTGGGCGGGGAGCTGTTTTTT.

This clone was seen only a few times. The chain couples TRBV5-4 to TRBJ1-2; tentative D call: TRBD1 (5 bases). CDR1 SGHNT and CDR2 YYREEE come from the germline V gene (reference sequence). The CDR3 sequence is 16 residues long. Trimming stripped 3 bases from V and 1 base from J, with 16 bases between. The CDR3 nucleotides read TGTGCCAGCAGCTCCTTCGTCGGGGGTCTTAACTATGGCTACACCTTC. Its translation is CASSSFVGGLNYGYTF.